A selection of T cell receptor beta chains follows, all from one sample in a study of T cells in Graves' hyperthyroidism and ophthalmopathy. Using its own MiXCR run on the multiplex PCR reads, TCRdb lists one record per CDR3 protein. The sample has some 800,000 distinct CDR3 sequences, around 38% seen once. The sequencing sample was made of blood. The origin of the receptors is a man in his late teens or twenties with Graves' hyperthyroidism. CDR3s include the opening cysteine and the closing phenylalanine or tryptophan. Fields, in order: V gene, J gene, D gene, clone size, CDR3 protein, CDR3 DNA. D genes are given only for firm matches. The size entry is marked missing in some rows and otherwise reads once, few, many or a size class.

>TRBV7-2|TRBJ1-3|TRBD1|NA
CASSWDRANSVNTIYF
TGTGCCAGCAGCTGGGACAGGGCCAACTCTGTAAACACCATATATTTT
>TRBV5-1|TRBJ2-5|NA|many
CASSSEQETQYF
TGTGCCAGCAGTTCGGAGCAGGAGACCCAGTACTTC
>TRBV12-3/TRBV12-4|TRBJ2-5|TRBD1|NA
CASRTGQEETQYF
TGTGCCAGCAGAACGGGACAGGAAGAGACCCAGTACTTC
>TRBV20-1|TRBJ1-5|NA|NA
CSARQGQGGLQPQHF
TGCAGTGCTAGACAGGGCCAGGGTGGGTTACAGCCCCAGCATTTT
>TRBV20-1|TRBJ2-5|NA|many
CSARGAGQQETQYF
TGCAGTGCTAGAGGGGCAGGTCAACAAGAGACCCAGTACTTC
>TRBV7-9|TRBJ2-5|NA|NA
CASSAPGSARQTQYF
TGTGCCAGCAGCGCACCAGGGTCAGCCCGCCAGACCCAGTACTTC
>TRBV12-3/TRBV12-4|TRBJ1-2|NA|many
CASSLDSDYGYTF
TGTGCCAGCAGTTTAGATTCCGACTATGGCTACACCTTC
>TRBV2|TRBJ2-7|NA|many
CASSHVDRFYEQYF
TGTGCCAGCAGCCATGTAGACAGGTTCTACGAGCAGTACTTC
>TRBV2|TRBJ2-2|TRBD1|few
CASSEDRAKNTGELFF
TGTGCCAGCAGTGAGGACAGGGCCAAGAACACCGGGGAGCTGTTTTTT
>TRBV4-2|TRBJ2-5|NA|NA
CASSQYMRETQYF
TGTGCCAGCAGCCAATACATGAGGGAGACCCAGTACTTC
>TRBV2|TRBJ2-5|TRBD2|few
CASRDRIAGTQETQYF
TGTGCCAGCAGGGACCGGATAGCGGGGACCCAAGAGACCCAGTACTTC
>TRBV7-9|TRBJ1-4|NA|many
CASSLARQGLLF
TGTGCCAGCAGCTTAGCGCGGCAGGGCCTTCTTTTT
>TRBV7-9|TRBJ2-5|NA|few
CASSGTGSPQETQYF
TGTGCCAGCAGCGGGACCGGGAGCCCACAAGAGACCCAGTACTTC
>TRBV20-1|TRBJ2-7|TRBD1|NA
CSTDRDVAYEQYF
TGCAGCACGGACAGGGACGTCGCCTACGAGCAGTACTTC
>TRBV7-9|TRBJ1-1|NA|NA
CASRGGANTEAFF
TGTGCCAGCCGTGGAGGGGCGAACACTGAAGCTTTCTTT
>TRBV5-1|TRBJ2-7|TRBD1|NA
CASSSGQGTEQYF
TGCGCCAGCAGCTCGGGACAGGGTACCGAGCAGTACTTC
>TRBV5-6|TRBJ2-5|NA|few
CASIGPGETQYF
TGTGCCAGCATTGGACCCGGAGAGACCCAGTACTTC
>TRBV7-8|TRBJ2-5|NA|few
CASSPLSRALETQYF
TGTGCCAGCAGCCCTCTGTCGAGGGCCTTGGAGACCCAGTACTTC
>TRBV29-1|TRBJ1-2|TRBD1|few
CSVHSGTGTYGYTF
TGCAGCGTTCACTCCGGGACAGGAACCTATGGCTACACCTTC
>TRBV29-1|TRBJ2-5|TRBD2|NA
CSVEEGGETQYF
TGCAGCGTTGAAGAGGGGGGGGAGACCCAGTACTTC
>TRBV10-3|TRBJ2-2|TRBD2|few
CAISETATSGRGTGELFF
TGTGCCATCAGTGAGACGGCCACTAGCGGGAGAGGCACCGGGGAGCTGTTTTTT
>TRBV14|TRBJ1-4|NA|NA
CASSLGLGGGKLFF
TGTGCCAGCAGTCTAGGGCTCGGCGGAGGAAAACTGTTTTTT
>TRBV7-9|TRBJ2-7|NA|NA
CAITGNRPYEQYF
TGTGCCATAACGGGGAATCGGCCCTACGAGCAGTACTTC
>TRBV10-3|TRBJ1-2|NA|few
CASRVGTGTGCTF
NA
>TRBV28|TRBJ1-5|NA|NA
CASSFLGVNQPQHF
TGTGCCAGCAGTTTTTTGGGGGTAAATCAGCCCCAGCATTTT
>TRBV12-3/TRBV12-4|TRBJ1-2|NA|NA
CASSKGTSIGYTF
TGTGCCAGCAGTAAGGGAACCTCTATTGGCTACACCTTC